Listed here are 28 T cell receptor beta chains from one sample, sequenced in a study of T cell responses to AZD1222 COVID-19 vaccine. Method: immunoSEQ multiplex PCR; TCRdb's copy keeps in-frame clones and lacks some. The sample shows 100,000 to 110,000 clones, roughly nine tenths of them seen only once. The sequencing used peripheral blood, collected on day 0 of AZD1222 vaccination. The source of these receptors is an adult in good health.

The chain has TRBV4-1 and TRBJ2-1; D unresolved. The CDR3 runs to 14 residues. V lost 0 bases to trimming and J lost 9 bases, with 12 bases between them. The germline gives CDR1 MGHRA, CDR2 YSYEKL. CDR3: CASSQDSLEREQFF. In DNA form, the CDR3 reads TGCGCCAGCAGCCAAGATTCACTGGAACGTGAGCAGTTCTTC.

The chain uses TRBV11-3 and TRBJ2-7; TRBD2 matches 8 bases. The CDR3 spans 15 residues. CDR1 and CDR2 (germline): SGHNT, YENEEA. The V gene end was trimmed by 1 base and the J gene end by 3 bases; junction bases not matched to a gene: 5. CDR3 sequence (DNA): TGTGCCAGCAGCTTAGTTAGCGGGACATTCTACGAGCAGTACTTC. Protein product: CASSLVSGTFYEQYF.

The gene calls are TRBV12-3 or TRBV12-4 and TRBJ1-1, with TRBD1 as a possible D gene (5 bases). V shed 4 bases and J shed 5 bases, with 11 bases lying between them. The CDR3 is made up of 13 amino acids. CDR3 bases: TGTGCCAGCAGTTCCGACAGTGGGACTGAAGCTTTCTTT. Translated, it gives CASSSDSGTEAFF.

DNA for the CDR3: TGTGCCAGCAGTGACAGGGGGAATCTTGGGGACGGGCAGTTCTTC. It specifies CASSDRGNLGDGQFF. This rearrangement joins TRBV6-1 to TRBJ2-1; 7 bases align to TRBD1. The trim removed 3 bases at V and 12 bases at J, leaving 14 bases unmatched. Germline assignment: CDR1 MNHNS and CDR2 SASEGT. This CDR3 contains 15 residues.

This chain links TRBV20-1 with TRBJ2-7, with D perhaps matching TRBD1 or TRBD2 (5 bases each). The CDR3 consists of 14 residues. V gave up 6 bases and J gave up 5 bases, with 20 bases separating them. From germline, CDR1 is DFQATT and CDR2 SNEGSKA (reference sequence). The CDR3 here is CSASIGQGVDEQYF. Here the CDR3 DNA reads TGCAGTGCGAGTATAGGGCAGGGAGTCGACGAGCAGTACTTC.

The chain is built from TRBV7-9 and TRBJ2-1; D not resolved. The V gene's germline CDR1 is SEHNR and CDR2 FQNEAQ (reference sequence). There are 14 residues in the CDR3. V gave up 2 bases and J gave up 6 bases, with 11 bases separating them. The CDR3 DNA sequence: TGTGCCAGCAGCTTATCTTGGCAACTCAATGAGCAGTTCTTC. The encoded protein is CASSLSWQLNEQFF.

A single count supports this clone. The chain links TRBV19 to TRBJ2-7; 7 bases line up with TRBD1. Trimming removed 0 bases from V and 1 base from J; junction bases left unmatched: 3. Germline V CDR1 and CDR2: LNHDA, SQIVND (reference sequence). CDR3 length: 15 residues. This CDR3 is CASSIDRTGSYEQYF. DNA of the CDR3: TGTGCCAGTAGTATAGATCGGACAGGATCCTACGAGCAGTACTTC. Combining the CDR3 with reference TRBV19 and TRBJ2-7 gives the whole variable domain DGGITQSPKYLFRKEGQNVTLSCEQNLNHDAMYWYRQDPGQGLRLIYYSQIVNDFQKGDIAEGYSVSREKKESFPLTVTSAQKNPTAFYLCASSIDRTGSYEQYFGPGTRLTVT.

The chain employs TRBV2 and TRBJ2-5, with a tentative D call TRBD1 (6 bases). V was cut by 9 bases and J by 5 bases, with 19 bases left in between. The CDR3 is 14 amino acids. Germline values: CDR1 SNHLY, CDR2 FYNNEI. This CDR3 reads CASTMTGGKETQYF. CDR3 nucleotides: TGTGCCAGTACGATGACAGGCGGAAAGGAGACCCAGTACTTC.

The chain links TRBV28 to TRBJ1-1; TRBD1 matches at 12 bases. This CDR3 is built from 15 residues. The J segment lost 8 bases and the V segment lost 4 bases, leaving 8 bases of the junction unmatched. Germline V gene data show CDR1 as MDHEN and CDR2 as SYDVKM. CDR3 amino acids: CASSSGQGALTEAFF. The CDR3 region has the DNA TGTGCCAGCAGTTCGGGACAGGGGGCGTTGACGGAAGCTTTCTTT. Using reference TRBV28 and TRBJ1-1 for the parts outside the CDR3, the full variable domain is DVKVTQSSRYLVKRTGEKVFLECVQDMDHENMFWYRQDPGLGLRLIYFSYDVKMKEKGDIPEGYSVSREKKERFSLILESASTNQTSMYLCASSSGQGALTEAFFGQGTRLTVV.

The chain carries TRBV28 and TRBJ2-3; 12 bases line up with TRBD2. CDR1 is MDHEN, CDR2 SYDVKM, per germline. Germline trimming cut 5 bases from V and 2 bases from J; bases unmatched to any gene: 5. The CDR3 is 16 residues long. In nucleotides, the CDR3 is TGTGCCAGCAGTCCTCGACTAGCGGGAGACACAGATACGCAGTATTTT. This encodes CASSPRLAGDTDTQYF.

This CDR3 reads CASSPQGRETQYF. The CDR3 DNA is TGTGCCAGCAGCCCTCAGGGGAGGGAGACCCAGTACTTC. This chain uses TRBV3-1 (or the pseudogene TRBV3-2) with TRBJ2-5, with D possibly being TRBD1 or TRBD2 (6 bases each). Germline CDR1 LGHDT, CDR2 YNNKEL (reference sequence). This CDR3 region has 13 residues. Trimming stripped 4 bases from V and 5 bases from J, with 11 bases between.

The gene calls are TRBV13 and TRBJ2-1; D is possibly TRBD1 (7 bases). The CDR3 totals 15 residues. Germline CDR1 PRHDT, CDR2 FYEKMQ (reference sequence). Trimming pared 8 bases from V and 3 bases from J, leaving 17 bases between. CDR3: CASGLRGQIYNEQFF. The CDR3 DNA reads TGTGCCAGCGGACTGCGGGGACAGATCTACAATGAGCAGTTCTTC.

The gene calls are TRBV4-1 and TRBJ1-4; D not certain. This CDR3 is built from 12 residues. V shed 1 base and J shed 8 bases, with 5 bases lying between them. CDR1 and CDR2 (germline): MGHRA, YSYEKL. The DNA for the CDR3 is TGCGCCAGCAGCCAAGTTCGCGAAAAACTGTTTTTT. This gives the protein CASSQVREKLFF.

This sequence joins TRBV18 and TRBJ1-1; D is undetermined. The CDR3 length is 12 residues. Looked up from germline, CDR1 is KGHSH and CDR2 is LQKENI. V lost 2 bases, J lost 2 bases, and 3 bases lay in between. The CDR3 DNA sequence: TGTGCCAGCTCACCAGCTAACACTGAAGCTTTCTTT. Amino acids: CASSPANTEAFF.

This chain connects TRBV6-5 to TRBJ2-3; weak D call: TRBD1 (6 bases). Germline assignment: CDR1 MNHEY and CDR2 SVGAGI. CDR3 size: 15 residues. V was clipped by 8 bases and J by 0 bases, with 15 bases between them. As DNA, the CDR3 is TGTGCCAGCGAGGACAGCGCCACTAGCACAGATACGCAGTATTTT. It specifies CASEDSATSTDTQYF.

This chain uses TRBV12-3 or TRBV12-4 with TRBJ2-1; D tentatively reads TRBD1 or TRBD2 (5 bases each). The ends were cut back, 8 bases at V and 7 bases at J, with 12 bases in the middle. The CDR3 totals 12 residues. The CDR3 coding sequence is TGTGCCAGCGAGGGGACCGTAAATGAGCAGTTCTTC. Translation gives CASEGTVNEQFF.

The table lists this clone with a count of one. This chain joins TRBV30 and TRBJ2-1; 9 bases line up with TRBD2. The V gene end was trimmed by 1 base and the J gene end by 6 bases; junction bases not matched to a gene: 10. From germline, CDR1 is GTSNPN and CDR2 SVGIG (reference sequence). This CDR3 comprises 16 residues. This chain's CDR3 is CAWSALGLAGSNEQFF. CDR3 in DNA: TGTGCCTGGAGTGCTCTGGGACTAGCCGGATCCAATGAGCAGTTCTTC.

The chain is built from TRBV15 and TRBJ1-5; unclear D gene. The CDR3 is made up of 16 amino acids. Trimming shortened V by 0 bases and J by 5 bases, and 14 bases separated the two germline ends. In germline, CDR1 is LNHNV, CDR2 YYDKDF (reference sequence). The CDR3 coding sequence is TGTGCCACCAGCAGAGATCCACGCAGCGCTTATCAGCCCCAGCATTTT. It codes for CATSRDPRSAYQPQHF.

This clone was recorded only once. The rearrangement joins TRBV2 to TRBJ1-4; D may be TRBD1 (5 bases). The ends were cut back, 4 bases at V and 8 bases at J, with 32 bases in the middle. The length of the CDR3 is 20 residues. The germline V gene encodes CDR1 SNHLY and CDR2 FYNNEI. The CDR3 loop reads CASSGIPGRGSLRLREKLFF. The CDR3 nucleotides are TGTGCCAGCAGTGGTATTCCGGGACGGGGGAGTTTAAGGTTACGAGAAAAACTGTTTTTT.

This clone came up a few times. The chain is built from TRBV11-3 and TRBJ2-5, with TRBD2 as a possible D gene (5 bases). The CDR3 length is 14 residues. Germline CDR1 and CDR2: SGHNT and YENEEA. V lost 5 bases to trimming and J lost 2 bases, with 12 bases between them. CDR3 nucleotide sequence: TGTGCCAGCAGCGCCTTCCGGGATCAAGAGACCCAGTACTTC. It encodes CASSAFRDQETQYF.

This clone was observed a single time. This chain connects TRBV10-3 to TRBJ2-5; D tentatively reads TRBD1 or TRBD2 (5 bases each). From germline, CDR1 is ENHRY and CDR2 SYGVKD. The CDR3 extends over 13 amino acids. Trimming pared 4 bases from V and 3 bases from J, leaving 9 bases between. CDR3 in DNA: TGTGCCATCAGTGTGGGGGTCAAAGAGACCCAGTACTTC. Translated, it gives CAISVGVKETQYF.

The V gene is TRBV6-5, the J gene TRBJ1-1, with 7 nucleotides matching TRBD1. Germline assignment: CDR1 MNHEY and CDR2 SVGAGI. V shed 2 bases, J shed 5 bases, and the junction held 5 bases outside the gene matches. There are 14 residues in the CDR3. DNA of the CDR3: TGTGCCAGCAGTTACGGCGGGACAGTAACTGAAGCTTTCTTT. Protein product: CASSYGGTVTEAFF.

The V gene is TRBV29-1, the J gene TRBJ1-1, with 9 nucleotides matching TRBD1. Germline loops: CDR1 SQVTM, CDR2 ANQGSEA. There are 15 residues in the CDR3. V gave up 6 bases and J gave up 6 bases; unmatched junction bases: 14. The CDR3 sequence: CSVVNTGGANAEAFF. Written as DNA, the CDR3 is TGCAGCGTCGTAAATACAGGGGGCGCGAATGCTGAAGCTTTCTTT. The variable domain in full, with the rest retrieved from reference TRBV29-1 and TRBJ1-1, is SAVISQKPSRDICQRGTSLTIQCQVDSQVTMMFWYRQQPGQSLTLIATANQGSEATYESGFVIDKFPISRPNLTFSTLTVSNMSPEDSSIYLCSVVNTGGANAEAFFGQGTRLTVV.

This rearrangement joins TRBV7-2 to TRBJ2-3; a weak D match, TRBD1 (5 bases). There are 15 residues in the CDR3. Germline V lookup: CDR1 SGHTA, CDR2 FQGNSA. The germline V and J ends were trimmed by 2 bases and 1 base, with 10 bases remaining between them. The CDR3 protein is CASSLLTEGTDTQYF. The CDR3 nucleotides read TGTGCCAGCAGCTTATTGACAGAAGGCACAGATACGCAGTATTTT.

The chain has TRBV7-9 and TRBJ2-7; possible D gene TRBD1, 6 bases. The CDR3 covers 14 residues. Germline lookup yields CDR1 SEHNR and CDR2 FQNEAQ (reference sequence). Trimming removed 5 bases at V and 0 bases at J, with 11 bases between. The CDR3 loop is CASSPETGSYEQYF. DNA of the CDR3: TGTGCCAGCAGCCCGGAGACAGGCTCCTACGAGCAGTACTTC.

The V and J genes are TRBV9 and TRBJ2-1; TRBD2 matches 9 bases. The CDR3 length is 16 residues. Germline CDR1 reads SGDLS; CDR2 reads YYNGEE. V shed 4 bases and J 2 bases; nucleotides not matched to a gene: 7. CDR3 protein: CASSPSLAGAYNEQFF. The CDR3 region has the DNA TGTGCCAGCAGCCCTTCCTTAGCGGGAGCCTACAATGAGCAGTTCTTC.

The rearrangement links TRBV9 to TRBJ2-1; 9 positions match TRBD2. Trimming at V came to 5 bases and at J to 0 bases, leaving 6 bases not matched to a gene. CDR1 and CDR2 from the germline V gene are SGDLS and YYNGEE. This CDR3 is built from 16 residues. For the CDR3, the DNA is TGTGCCAGCAGTTCTAGCGGGATCAGCTCCTACAATGAGCAGTTCTTC. Residues: CASSSSGISSYNEQFF.

The CDR3 bases are TGTGCCAGCAGCGTAGGCCTAAAAAACCAGGGGTACGAGCAGTACTTC. Translating it yields CASSVGLKNQGYEQYF. The J gene is TRBJ2-7, the V gene TRBV9; TRBD1 might be the D (6 bases). This CDR3 comprises 16 residues. V lost 0 bases, J lost 4 bases, and 17 bases lay in between. Germline CDR1 SGDLS, CDR2 YYNGEE.